This TCR beta chain was recovered during a study of control samples from healthy donors and cancer patients. Profiling relied on immunoSEQ multiplex PCR, and the TCRdb table lists in-frame clones only, not all of them. The profile covers roughly 86,000 clones, with about nine tenths appearing a single time and around 14% taken by the ten largest. CDR3 size: 17 residues. The germline V gene encodes CDR1 KGHDR and CDR2 SFDVKD. The J segment lost 5 bases and the V segment lost 4 bases, leaving 9 bases of the junction unmatched. Specimen: blood. The chain has TRBV24-1 and TRBJ1-5, with TRBD1 matching 11 bases. The source of this sequence is a man aged 25 to 40 in good health. The CDR3 DNA follows: TGTGCCACCAGTGACCCCCGGACAGGGGGCACCGATCAGCCCCAGCATTTT. This codes for CATSDPRTGGTDQPQHF.